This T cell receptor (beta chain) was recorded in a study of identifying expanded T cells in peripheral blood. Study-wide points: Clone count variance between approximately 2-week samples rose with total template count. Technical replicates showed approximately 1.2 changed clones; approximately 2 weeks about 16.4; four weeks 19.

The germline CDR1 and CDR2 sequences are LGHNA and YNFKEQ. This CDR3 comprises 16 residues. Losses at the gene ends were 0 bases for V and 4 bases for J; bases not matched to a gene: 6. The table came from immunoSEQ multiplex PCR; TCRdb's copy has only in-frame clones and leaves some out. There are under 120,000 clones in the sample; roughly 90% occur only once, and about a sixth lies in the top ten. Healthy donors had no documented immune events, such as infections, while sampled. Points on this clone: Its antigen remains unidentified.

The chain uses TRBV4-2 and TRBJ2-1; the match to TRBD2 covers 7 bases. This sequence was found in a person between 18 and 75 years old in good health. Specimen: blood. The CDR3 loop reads CASSQDYSGRYNEQFF. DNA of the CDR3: TGTGCCAGCAGCCAAGACTATAGCGGGCGTTACAATGAGCAGTTCTTC.